The TCR beta chain under discussion was sequenced for a study of shared clonotypes between healthy human individuals. Data came from immunoSEQ multiplex PCR; TCRdb stores just in-frame clones and leaves some out. The data show about 1 million clones, approximately 72% seen once. The source is a man aged 18 to 29 in good health. The sample comprised memory CD4+ T cells sorted from blood. Noted subset: CD45RA-negative fraction.

DNA for the CDR3: TGTGCCAGCAGCCAGTCTCCTCGGGGACTGTTTTTT. Translating gives CASSQSPRGLFF. The chain couples TRBV2 to TRBJ1-4, with D hard to call. This CDR3 is 12 amino acids long. V was trimmed by 6 bases and J by 13 bases, leaving 15 bases between them. Germline lookup yields CDR1 SNHLY and CDR2 FYNNEI.